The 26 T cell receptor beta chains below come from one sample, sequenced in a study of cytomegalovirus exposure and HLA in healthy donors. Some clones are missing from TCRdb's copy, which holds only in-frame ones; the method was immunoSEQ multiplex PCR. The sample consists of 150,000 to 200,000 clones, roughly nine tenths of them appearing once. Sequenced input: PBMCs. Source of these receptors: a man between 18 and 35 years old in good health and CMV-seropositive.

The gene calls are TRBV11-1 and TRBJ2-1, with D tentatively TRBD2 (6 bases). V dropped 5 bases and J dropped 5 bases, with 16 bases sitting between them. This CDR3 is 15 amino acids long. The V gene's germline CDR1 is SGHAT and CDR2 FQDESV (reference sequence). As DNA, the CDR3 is TGTGCCAGCAGCCCCTCCGGGACTGGAGACAATGAGCAGTTCTTC. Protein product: CASSPSGTGDNEQFF.

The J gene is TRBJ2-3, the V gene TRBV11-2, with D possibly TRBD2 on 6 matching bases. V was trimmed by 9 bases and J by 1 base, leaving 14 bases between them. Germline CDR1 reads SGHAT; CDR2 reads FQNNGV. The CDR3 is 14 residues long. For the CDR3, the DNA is TGTGCCAGTGCGCGGGAAAGTGGCACAGATACGCAGTATTTT. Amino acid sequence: CASARESGTDTQYF.

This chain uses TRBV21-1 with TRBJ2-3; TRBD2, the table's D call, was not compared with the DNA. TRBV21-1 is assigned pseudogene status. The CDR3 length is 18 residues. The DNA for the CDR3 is TGTGCCAGCAGCACCGCCTATTACAAGCGGGGGACCACAGATACGCAGTATTTT. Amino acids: CASSTAYYKRGTTDTQYF.

The DNA for the CDR3 is TGTGCCTGGGACCCGGATACTATCTCTGGGGCCAACGTCCTGACTTTC. Translating gives CAWDPDTISGANVLTF. This chain joins TRBV30 and TRBJ2-6; no definite D call. This CDR3 is 16 amino acids long. CDR1 GTSNPN and CDR2 SVGIG come from the germline V gene (reference sequence). Trimming cost V 5 bases and J 0 bases, with 14 bases left between them.

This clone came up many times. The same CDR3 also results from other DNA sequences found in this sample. The CDR3 region is CASSSAGAGEQFF. CDR3 sequence (DNA): TGTGCCAGCAGTTCAGCGGGGGCGGGAGAGCAGTTCTTC. This chain joins TRBV6-6 and TRBJ2-1; 8 nucleotides line up with TRBD2. This CDR3 has 13 residues. Germline trimming cut 4 bases from V and 10 bases from J; bases unmatched to any gene: 6. The germline V gene encodes CDR1 MNHNY and CDR2 SVGAGI (reference sequence).

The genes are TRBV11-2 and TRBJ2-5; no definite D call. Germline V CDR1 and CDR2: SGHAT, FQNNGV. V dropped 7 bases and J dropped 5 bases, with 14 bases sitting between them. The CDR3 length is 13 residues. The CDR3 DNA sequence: TGTGCCAGCACCTTTTCCCCCCGGGAGACCCAGTACTTC. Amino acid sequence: CASTFSPRETQYF.

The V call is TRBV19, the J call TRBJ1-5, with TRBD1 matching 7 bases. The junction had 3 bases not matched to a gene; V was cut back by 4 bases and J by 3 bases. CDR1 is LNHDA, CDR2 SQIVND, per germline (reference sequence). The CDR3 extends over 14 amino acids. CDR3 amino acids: CASSNDRDNQPQHF. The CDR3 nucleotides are TGTGCCAGTAGTAACGACAGGGACAATCAGCCCCAGCATTTT.

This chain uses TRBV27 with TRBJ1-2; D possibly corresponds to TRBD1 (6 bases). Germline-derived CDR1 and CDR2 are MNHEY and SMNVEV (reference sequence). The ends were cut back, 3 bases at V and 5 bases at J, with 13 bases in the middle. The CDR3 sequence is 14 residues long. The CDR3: CASSFAGAGYGYTF. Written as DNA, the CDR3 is TGTGCCAGCAGTTTCGCAGGGGCGGGTTATGGCTACACCTTC.

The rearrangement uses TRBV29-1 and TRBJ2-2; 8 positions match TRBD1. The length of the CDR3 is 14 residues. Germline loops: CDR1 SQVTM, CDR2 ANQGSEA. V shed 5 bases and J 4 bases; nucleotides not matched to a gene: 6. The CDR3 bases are TGCAGCGTTCAAGGACAGGGTGGCACCGGGGAGCTGTTTTTT. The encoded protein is CSVQGQGGTGELFF.

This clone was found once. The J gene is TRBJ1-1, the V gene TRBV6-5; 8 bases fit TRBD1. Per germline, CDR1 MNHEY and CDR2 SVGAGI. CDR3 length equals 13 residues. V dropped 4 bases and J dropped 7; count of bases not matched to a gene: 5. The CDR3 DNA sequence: TGTGCCAGCAGTTCCCCAGGGGGCCGTGAAGCTTTCTTT. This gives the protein CASSSPGGREAFF.

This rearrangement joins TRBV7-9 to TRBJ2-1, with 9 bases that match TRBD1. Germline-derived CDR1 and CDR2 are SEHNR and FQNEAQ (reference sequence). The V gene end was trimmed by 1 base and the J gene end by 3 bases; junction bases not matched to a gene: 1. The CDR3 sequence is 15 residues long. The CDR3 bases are TGTGCCAGCAGCTTAGTGGGACAGGGCTACAATGAGCAGTTCTTC. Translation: CASSLVGQGYNEQFF.

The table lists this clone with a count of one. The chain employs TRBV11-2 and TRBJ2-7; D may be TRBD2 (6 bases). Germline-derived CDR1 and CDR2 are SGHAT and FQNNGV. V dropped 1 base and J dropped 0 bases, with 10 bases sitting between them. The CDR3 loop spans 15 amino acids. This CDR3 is CASSLARGSSYEQYF. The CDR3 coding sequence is TGTGCCAGCAGCTTAGCTCGGGGGAGCTCCTACGAGCAGTACTTC.

CDR3 DNA sequence: TGCGCCAGCAGCTTGGCCCCGGGACAGGGCTATGGCTACACCTTC. It encodes CASSLAPGQGYGYTF. V and J are TRBV5-1 and TRBJ1-2, with 9 positions matching TRBD1. CDR1 SGHRS and CDR2 YFSETQ come from the germline V gene. The V and J ends lost 0 bases and 4 bases, in that order; junction bases with no gene match: 4. CDR3 length equals 15 residues.

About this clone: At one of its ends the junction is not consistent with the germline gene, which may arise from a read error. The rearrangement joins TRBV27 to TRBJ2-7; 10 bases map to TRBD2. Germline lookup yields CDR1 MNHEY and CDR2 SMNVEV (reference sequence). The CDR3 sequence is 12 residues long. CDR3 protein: CASAHLAGELEF. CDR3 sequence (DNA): TGTGCCAGCGCCCATCTAGCGGGAGAACTAGAATTC.

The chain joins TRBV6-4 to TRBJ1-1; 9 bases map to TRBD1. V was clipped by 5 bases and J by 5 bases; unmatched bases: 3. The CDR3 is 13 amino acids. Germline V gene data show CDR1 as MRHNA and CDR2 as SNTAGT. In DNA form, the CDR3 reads TGTGCCAGCAGTAGGACAGGGGCTACTGAAGCTTTCTTT. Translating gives CASSRTGATEAFF.

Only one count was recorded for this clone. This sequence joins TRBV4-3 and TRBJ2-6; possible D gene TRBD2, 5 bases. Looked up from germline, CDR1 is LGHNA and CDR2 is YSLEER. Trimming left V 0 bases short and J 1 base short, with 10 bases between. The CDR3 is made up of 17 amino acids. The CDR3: CASSQDSPGSGANVLTF. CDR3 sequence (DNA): TGCGCCAGCAGCCAAGATAGCCCGGGGTCTGGGGCCAACGTCCTGACTTTC.

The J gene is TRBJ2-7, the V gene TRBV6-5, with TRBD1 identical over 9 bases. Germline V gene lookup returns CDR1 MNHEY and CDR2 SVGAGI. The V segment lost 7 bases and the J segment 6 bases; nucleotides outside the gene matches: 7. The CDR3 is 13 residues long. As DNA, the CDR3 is TGTGCCAGCAATGGGAGACAGGGGGGCGAGCAGTACTTC. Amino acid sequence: CASNGRQGGEQYF.

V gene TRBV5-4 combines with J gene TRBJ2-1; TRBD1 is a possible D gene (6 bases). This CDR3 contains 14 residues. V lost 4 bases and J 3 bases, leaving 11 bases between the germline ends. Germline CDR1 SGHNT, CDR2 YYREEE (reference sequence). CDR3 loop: CASSITTGYNEQFF. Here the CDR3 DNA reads TGTGCCAGCAGCATTACGACAGGCTACAATGAGCAGTTCTTC.

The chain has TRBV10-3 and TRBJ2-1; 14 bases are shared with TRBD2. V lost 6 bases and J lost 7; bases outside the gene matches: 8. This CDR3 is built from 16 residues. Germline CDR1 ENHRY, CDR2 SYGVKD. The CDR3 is CAIRDTGTSGRNEQFF. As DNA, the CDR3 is TGTGCCATCAGGGATACCGGGACTAGCGGGAGAAATGAGCAGTTCTTC.

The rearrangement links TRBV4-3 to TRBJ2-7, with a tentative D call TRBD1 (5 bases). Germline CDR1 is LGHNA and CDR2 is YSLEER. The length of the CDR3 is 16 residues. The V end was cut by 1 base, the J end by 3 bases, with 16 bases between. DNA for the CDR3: TGCGCCAGCAGCCAAGTTACGGCCCAGGGTATCTACGAGCAGTACTTC. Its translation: CASSQVTAQGIYEQYF.

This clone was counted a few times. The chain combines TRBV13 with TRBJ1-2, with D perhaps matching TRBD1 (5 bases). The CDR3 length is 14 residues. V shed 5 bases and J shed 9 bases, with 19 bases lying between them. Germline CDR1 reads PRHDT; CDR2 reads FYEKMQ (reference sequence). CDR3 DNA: TGTGCCAGCAGCCCCTCCTCGGGGGGGTCGCGCTACACCTTC. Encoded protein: CASSPSSGGSRYTF.

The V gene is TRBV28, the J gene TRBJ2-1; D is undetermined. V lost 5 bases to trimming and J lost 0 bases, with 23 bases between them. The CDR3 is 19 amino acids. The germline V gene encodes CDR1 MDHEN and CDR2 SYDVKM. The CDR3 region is CASSLRSYVVLSSYNEQFF. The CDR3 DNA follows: TGTGCCAGCAGTCTCCGGTCGTACGTAGTCCTTAGCTCCTACAATGAGCAGTTCTTC.

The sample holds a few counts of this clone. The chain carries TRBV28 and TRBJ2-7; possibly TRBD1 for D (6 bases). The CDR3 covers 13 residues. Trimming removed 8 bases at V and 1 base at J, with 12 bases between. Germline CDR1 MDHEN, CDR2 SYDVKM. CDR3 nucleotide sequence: TGTGCCAGCGGCAGTGGACAGTCCTACGAGCAGTACTTC. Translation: CASGSGQSYEQYF.

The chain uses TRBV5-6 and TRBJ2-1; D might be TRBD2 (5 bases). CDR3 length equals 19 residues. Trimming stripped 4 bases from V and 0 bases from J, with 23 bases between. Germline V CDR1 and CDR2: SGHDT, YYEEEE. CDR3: CASSLNSLRATSSYNEQFF. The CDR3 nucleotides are TGTGCCAGCAGCCTAAACTCGCTGCGGGCGACGAGCTCCTACAATGAGCAGTTCTTC.

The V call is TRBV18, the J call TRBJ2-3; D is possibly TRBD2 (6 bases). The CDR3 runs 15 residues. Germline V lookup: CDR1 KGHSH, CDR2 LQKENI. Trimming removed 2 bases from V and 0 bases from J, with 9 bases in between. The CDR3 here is CASSPAGISTDTQYF. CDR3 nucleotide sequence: TGTGCCAGCTCACCAGCGGGGATTAGCACAGATACGCAGTATTTT.

The CDR3 sequence is CASSLAGGAGGQPQHF. The DNA for the CDR3 is TGTGCCAGCAGCTTAGCAGGGGGCGCGGGTGGTCAGCCCCAGCATTTT. This chain links TRBV13 with TRBJ1-5, with 8 nucleotides matching TRBD1. V lost 1 base and J lost 6; bases outside the gene matches: 8. Per the germline V gene, CDR1 is PRHDT and CDR2 is FYEKMQ (reference sequence). The CDR3 has 16 residues.